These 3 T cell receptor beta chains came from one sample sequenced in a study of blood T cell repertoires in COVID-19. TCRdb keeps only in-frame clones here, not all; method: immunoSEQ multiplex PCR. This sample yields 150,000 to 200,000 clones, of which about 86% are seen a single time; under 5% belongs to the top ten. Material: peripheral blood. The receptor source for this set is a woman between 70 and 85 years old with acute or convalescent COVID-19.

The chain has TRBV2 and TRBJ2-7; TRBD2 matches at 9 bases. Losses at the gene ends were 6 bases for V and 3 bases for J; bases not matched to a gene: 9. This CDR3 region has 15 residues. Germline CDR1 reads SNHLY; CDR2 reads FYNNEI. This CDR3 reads CASRATRGGDYEQYF. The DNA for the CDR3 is TGTGCCAGCAGAGCGACGCGGGGGGGAGACTACGAGCAGTACTTC.

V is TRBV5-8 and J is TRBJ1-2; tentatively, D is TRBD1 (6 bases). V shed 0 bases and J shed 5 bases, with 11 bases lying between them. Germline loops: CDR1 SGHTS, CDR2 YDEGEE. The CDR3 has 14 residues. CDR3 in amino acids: CASSLAGVRYGYTF. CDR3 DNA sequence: TGTGCCAGCAGCTTGGCAGGGGTTCGATATGGCTACACCTTC.

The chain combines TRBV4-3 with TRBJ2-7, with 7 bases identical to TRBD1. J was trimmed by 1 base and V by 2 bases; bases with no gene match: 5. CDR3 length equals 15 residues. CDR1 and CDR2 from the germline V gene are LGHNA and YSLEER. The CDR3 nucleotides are TGCGCCAGCAGCCAAAGGACAGGTCCGTCCTACGAGCAGTACTTC. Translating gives CASSQRTGPSYEQYF.